This T cell receptor beta chain was retrieved from a study of T cell responses to AZD1222 COVID-19 vaccine. This CDR3 has 11 amino acids. Germline V gene lookup returns CDR1 MNHEY and CDR2 SVGEGT. The V end lost 5 bases, the J end lost 2 bases, and 4 bases lay between the germline ends. TCRdb's copy holds only in-frame clones and misses some; the assay was immunoSEQ multiplex PCR. The sample includes approximately 180,000 clones, 85% to 95% of them seen just once. A remark on this clone: The sample contains more than one DNA sequence encoding this CDR3.

V usage is TRBV6-2 or TRBV6-3 and J usage is TRBJ2-7; D is unresolved. The clonotype comes from an adult who received the MenACWY meningococcal vaccine as a control. Here the sequenced sample was peripheral blood, taken 28 days after the second dose of the MenACWY control vaccine. CDR3 DNA sequence: TGTGCCAGCAGTCCCGCCTACGAGCAGTACTTC. Its translation: CASSPAYEQYF.